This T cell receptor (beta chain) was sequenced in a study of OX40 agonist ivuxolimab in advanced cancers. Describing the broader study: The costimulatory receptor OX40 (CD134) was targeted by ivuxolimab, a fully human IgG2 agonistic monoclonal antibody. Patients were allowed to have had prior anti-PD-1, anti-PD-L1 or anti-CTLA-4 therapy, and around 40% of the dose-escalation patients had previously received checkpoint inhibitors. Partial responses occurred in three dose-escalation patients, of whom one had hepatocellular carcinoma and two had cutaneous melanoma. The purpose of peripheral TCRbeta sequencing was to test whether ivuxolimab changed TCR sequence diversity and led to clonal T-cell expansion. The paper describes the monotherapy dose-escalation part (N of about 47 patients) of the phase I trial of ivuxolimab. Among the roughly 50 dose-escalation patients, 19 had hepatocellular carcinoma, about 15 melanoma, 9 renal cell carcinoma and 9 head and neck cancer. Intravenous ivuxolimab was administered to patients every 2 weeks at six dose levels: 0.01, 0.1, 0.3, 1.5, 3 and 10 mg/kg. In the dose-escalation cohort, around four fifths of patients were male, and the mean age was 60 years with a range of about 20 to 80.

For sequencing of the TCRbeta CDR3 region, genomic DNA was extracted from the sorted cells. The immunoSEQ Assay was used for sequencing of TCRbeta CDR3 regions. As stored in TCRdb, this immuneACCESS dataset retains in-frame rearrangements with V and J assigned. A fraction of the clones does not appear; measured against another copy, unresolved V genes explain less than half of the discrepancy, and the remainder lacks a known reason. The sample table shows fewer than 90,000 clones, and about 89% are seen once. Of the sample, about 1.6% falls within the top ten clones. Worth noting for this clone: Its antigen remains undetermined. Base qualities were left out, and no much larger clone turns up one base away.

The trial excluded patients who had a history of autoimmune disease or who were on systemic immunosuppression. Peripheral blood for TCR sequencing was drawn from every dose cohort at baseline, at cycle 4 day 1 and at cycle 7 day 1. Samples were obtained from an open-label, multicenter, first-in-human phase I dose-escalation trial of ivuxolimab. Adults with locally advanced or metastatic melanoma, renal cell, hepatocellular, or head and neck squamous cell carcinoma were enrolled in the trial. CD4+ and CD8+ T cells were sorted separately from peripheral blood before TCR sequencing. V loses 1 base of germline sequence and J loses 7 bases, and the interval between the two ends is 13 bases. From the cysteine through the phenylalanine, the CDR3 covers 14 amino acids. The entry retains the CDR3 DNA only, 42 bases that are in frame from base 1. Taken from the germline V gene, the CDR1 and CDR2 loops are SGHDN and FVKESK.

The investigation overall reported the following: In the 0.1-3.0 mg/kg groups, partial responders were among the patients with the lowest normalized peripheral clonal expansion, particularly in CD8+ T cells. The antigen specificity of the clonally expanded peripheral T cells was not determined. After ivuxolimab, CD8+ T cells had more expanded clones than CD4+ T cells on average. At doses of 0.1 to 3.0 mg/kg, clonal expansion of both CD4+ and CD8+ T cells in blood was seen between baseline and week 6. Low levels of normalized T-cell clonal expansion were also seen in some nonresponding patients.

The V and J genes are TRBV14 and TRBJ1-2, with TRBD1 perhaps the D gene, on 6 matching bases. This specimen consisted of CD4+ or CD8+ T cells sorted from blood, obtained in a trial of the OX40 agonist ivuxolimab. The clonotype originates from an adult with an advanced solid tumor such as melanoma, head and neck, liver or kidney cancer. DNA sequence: TGTGCCAGCAGCCAAGCGGCAGGGGTGGTTGGCTACACCTTC. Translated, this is CASSQAAGVVGYTF. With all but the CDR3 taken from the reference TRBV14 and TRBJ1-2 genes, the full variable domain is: EAGVTQFPSHSVIEKGQTVTLRCDPISGHDNLYWYRRVMGKEIKFLLHFVKESKQDESGMPNNRFLAERTGGTYSTLKVQPAELEDSGVYFCASSQAAGVVGYTFGSGTRLTVV.